Listed here is a single TCR beta chain. Antigen unknown. 13 Jbeta primers and 60 Vbeta primers were used for the PCR. This table comes from immunoSEQ multiplex PCR, and its TCRdb copy is limited to in-frame clones, with some not included. The sample includes roughly 180,000 clones, 75% to 90% seen only once; the top ten take 1%. This record belongs to a study of cytomegalovirus exposure and HLA in healthy donors. Germline loops: CDR1 SQVTM, CDR2 ANQGSEA. CDR3 length: 15 amino acids. J was trimmed by 0 bases and V by 7 bases; bases with no gene match: 5. Study conclusions and caveats: For most TCR beta V segments, an earlier analysis put the productive rate at about 87% or about 30% of the time.

This clonotype originated in a boy between 2 and 10 years old in good health and CMV-seronegative. The rearrangement uses TRBV29-1 and TRBJ2-1, with 11 bases that match TRBD2. The sequenced sample was PBMCs. CDR3 DNA: TGCAGCGCCGGGACTAGCGGTAGCTCCTACAATGAGCAGTTCTTC. Encoded protein: CSAGTSGSSYNEQFF.